This T cell receptor (beta chain) was captured in a study of blood T cells in healthy people across ages. V lost 1 base to trimming and J lost 2 bases, with 12 bases between them. Per the germline V gene, CDR1 is SGHDT and CDR2 is YYEEEE. The CDR3 contains 15 residues. A J-beta primer mix and a sample-barcoded 5' primer were used in a second PCR of roughly 7 to 12 cycles. TCRdb reprocessed the 5' RACE reads with MiXCR, giving one entry per CDR3 protein. The table includes around 690,000 distinct CDR3 sequences, roughly three fifths detected once. The rearrangement uses TRBV5-6 and TRBJ1-1; D is undetermined. The source material was blood. This receptor was taken from a man in his sixties in good health. CDR3 residues: CASSLRGAVNTEAFF. In DNA, the CDR3 is TGTGCCAGCAGCTTGAGAGGAGCTGTAAACACTGAAGCTTTCTTT.